The source of this TCR beta chain is a study of CD8 T cells in ankylosing spondylitis. The CDR3 runs 16 residues. V lost 4 bases and J lost 4, with 19 bases in between. The germline gives CDR1 MNHNS, CDR2 SASEGT. MiXCR, run by TCRdb on the 5' RACE reads, gives a single entry per CDR3 protein. The profile covers about 340,000 distinct CDR3 sequences, with 20% appearing a single time and around 13% taken by the ten largest. This clonotype has only a few counts. This clonotype was obtained from a male donor with ankylosing spondylitis or in good health (not recorded which). Sequenced: blood, either unsorted or a sorted T cell fraction (not recorded which). This sequence joins TRBV6-1 and TRBJ1-2; D is undetermined. CDR3 sequence (DNA): TGTGCCAGCAGTGGGGGTACGGGATCATCCTCCTATGGCTACACCTTC. Protein: CASSGGTGSSSYGYTF.